A selection of T cell receptor beta chains follows, all from one sample in a study of cytomegalovirus exposure and HLA in healthy donors. TCRdb's copy holds only in-frame clones and misses some; the assay was immunoSEQ multiplex PCR. This table holds roughly 160,000 clones, approximately 84% found once. Sequencing input: PBMCs. The origin of the receptors is a boy younger than 10 in good health and CMV-seronegative. CDR3s include the opening cysteine and the closing phenylalanine or tryptophan. The D gene is left open where the match is weak. For some rows the clone size is stated as once, few or many, or as a class when expanded; others skip it.

j_call: TRBJ2-1; v_call: TRBV2; clone_size: .; d_call: .; cdr3_nt: TGTGCCAGCGAGGTAGAATTTAACAATGAGCAGTTCTTC; cdr3_aa: CASEVEFNNEQFF
j_call: TRBJ2-2; v_call: TRBV5-4; clone_size: .; d_call: TRBD2; cdr3_nt: TGTGCCACCTGGGGTAGCGGGGATACGAACACCGGGGAGCTGTTTTTT; cdr3_aa: CATWGSGDTNTGELFF
j_call: TRBJ1-1; v_call: TRBV28; clone_size: .; d_call: TRBD1; cdr3_nt: TGTGCCAGCAGTTCGACAGGGGCGCGAATGAACACTGAAGCTTTCTTT; cdr3_aa: CASSSTGARMNTEAFF
j_call: TRBJ2-7; v_call: TRBV19; clone_size: .; d_call: TRBD2; cdr3_nt: TGTGCCAGTACCCCATCAGGTCTAGCGGGAGGCAGAGAGCAGTACTTC; cdr3_aa: CASTPSGLAGGREQYF
j_call: TRBJ2-1; v_call: TRBV5-5; clone_size: .; d_call: TRBD2; cdr3_nt: TGTGCCAGCAGCTTGTTGGCTAGCGGGAGGCATAATGAGCAGTTCTTC; cdr3_aa: CASSLLASGRHNEQFF
j_call: TRBJ1-4; v_call: TRBV6-6; clone_size: .; d_call: .; cdr3_nt: TGTGCCAGCAGTTACAGGGGAACTAATGAAAAACTGTTTTTT; cdr3_aa: CASSYRGTNEKLFF
j_call: TRBJ2-3; v_call: TRBV28; clone_size: .; d_call: .; cdr3_nt: TGTGCCAGCAGTTTGATAGGGGTTACTAGCCACACAGATACGCAGTATTTT; cdr3_aa: CASSLIGVTSHTDTQYF
j_call: TRBJ2-1; v_call: TRBV28; clone_size: .; d_call: TRBD2; cdr3_nt: TGTGCCAGCACCGCCGGGCTAGCGGGACTTTTGAGGCACAATGAGCAGTTCTTC; cdr3_aa: CASTAGLAGLLRHNEQFF
j_call: TRBJ1-4; v_call: TRBV19; clone_size: .; d_call: TRBD1; cdr3_nt: TGTGCCAGTAGTATAGAGCGGGACAGCCGGGAAAAACTGTTTTTT; cdr3_aa: CASSIERDSREKLFF
j_call: TRBJ1-2; v_call: TRBV4-1; clone_size: .; d_call: .; cdr3_nt: TGCGCCAGCAGCCAACGTCTAGGTTGGGGCTACACCTTC; cdr3_aa: CASSQRLGWGYTF
j_call: TRBJ2-7; v_call: TRBV28; clone_size: .; d_call: .; cdr3_nt: TGTGCCAGCAGTTTAAACTCAGGCTACGAGCAGTACTTC; cdr3_aa: CASSLNSGYEQYF
j_call: TRBJ2-1; v_call: TRBV5-6; clone_size: .; d_call: .; cdr3_nt: TGTGCCAGCAGCTTGAACTATCCACCCGGTGAGCAGTTCTTC; cdr3_aa: CASSLNYPPGEQFF
j_call: TRBJ2-3; v_call: TRBV28; clone_size: .; d_call: TRBD1; cdr3_nt: TGTGCCAGCAGTCGGGACAGGGCTACAGATACGCAGTATTTT; cdr3_aa: CASSRDRATDTQYF
j_call: TRBJ1-5; v_call: TRBV6-1; clone_size: .; d_call: .; cdr3_nt: TGTGCCAGCAGTGAACAGGGCCACAATCAGCCCCAGCATTTT; cdr3_aa: CASSEQGHNQPQHF
j_call: TRBJ1-2; v_call: TRBV9; clone_size: once; d_call: .; cdr3_nt: TGTGCCAGCAGCCTCAGAATGGACAGCCTTAACTATGGCTACACCTTC; cdr3_aa: CASSLRMDSLNYGYTF
j_call: TRBJ1-1; v_call: TRBV29-1; clone_size: .; d_call: TRBD1; cdr3_nt: TGCAGCGTTGAAGGGGGGCAGGGGGAGGCTGAAGCTTTCTTT; cdr3_aa: CSVEGGQGEAEAFF
j_call: TRBJ1-1; v_call: TRBV6-5; clone_size: .; d_call: .; cdr3_nt: TGTGCCAGCCAACGGTTCAACACTGAAGCTTTCTTT; cdr3_aa: CASQRFNTEAFF
j_call: TRBJ2-5; v_call: TRBV6-6; clone_size: .; d_call: TRBD2; cdr3_nt: TGTGCCAGCAGTTACCTCCCTAGCGGGAGGGGGGAGACCCAGTACTTC; cdr3_aa: CASSYLPSGRGETQYF
j_call: TRBJ2-7; v_call: TRBV6-6; clone_size: once; d_call: TRBD1; cdr3_nt: TGTGCCAGCAGTTGGGGGACAGCGCCGCTACTGGAGTACTTC; cdr3_aa: CASSWGTAPLLEYF
j_call: TRBJ1-1; v_call: TRBV5-1; clone_size: .; d_call: .; cdr3_nt: TGCGCCAGCAGCCCGGGGACGGAGGGGATGAACACTGAAGCTTTCTTT; cdr3_aa: CASSPGTEGMNTEAFF
j_call: TRBJ1-2; v_call: TRBV6-6; clone_size: .; d_call: TRBD1; cdr3_nt: TGTGCCAGCCGGGGACAGGAGAACTATGGCTACACCTTC; cdr3_aa: CASRGQENYGYTF
j_call: TRBJ1-3; v_call: TRBV5-1; clone_size: .; d_call: .; cdr3_nt: TGCGCCAGCAGCCCGGGGAGTGCCATGAGCTCTGGAAACACCATATATTTT; cdr3_aa: CASSPGSAMSSGNTIYF
j_call: TRBJ2-7; v_call: TRBV5-1; clone_size: .; d_call: TRBD1; cdr3_nt: TGCGCCAGCAGCTTGATCGGGACAGGGGACCACTACGAGCAGTACTTC; cdr3_aa: CASSLIGTGDHYEQYF
j_call: TRBJ2-2; v_call: TRBV6-5; clone_size: .; d_call: .; cdr3_nt: TGTGCCAGCAGTTACCTAACGAACACCGGGGAGCTGTTTTTT; cdr3_aa: CASSYLTNTGELFF
j_call: TRBJ1-4; v_call: TRBV2; clone_size: .; d_call: .; cdr3_nt: TGTGCCAGCACCGAACCGGGACAAGCTAATGAAAAACTGTTTTTT; cdr3_aa: CASTEPGQANEKLFF
j_call: TRBJ2-1; v_call: TRBV4-2; clone_size: .; d_call: .; cdr3_nt: TGTGCCAGCAGCCAAGTAAGTGGGGACAACAATGAGCAGTTCTTC; cdr3_aa: CASSQVSGDNNEQFF
j_call: TRBJ2-1; v_call: TRBV10-3; clone_size: once; d_call: TRBD2; cdr3_nt: TGTGCCATCAGTGAGTCCCGACTAGCTAGCTCCTACAATGAGCAGTTCTTC; cdr3_aa: CAISESRLASSYNEQFF
j_call: TRBJ2-1; v_call: TRBV5-1; clone_size: .; d_call: TRBD2; cdr3_nt: TGCGCCAGCAGGTCCGGGACTATGGGCTACAATGAGCAGTTCTTC; cdr3_aa: CASRSGTMGYNEQFF
j_call: TRBJ1-3; v_call: TRBV5-1; clone_size: .; d_call: .; cdr3_nt: TGCGCCAGCAGCCTGGGGGAGGGATCCGTTGGAAACACCATATATTTT; cdr3_aa: CASSLGEGSVGNTIYF
j_call: TRBJ2-1; v_call: TRBV7-9; clone_size: once; d_call: TRBD1; cdr3_nt: TGTGCCAGCAGAGGGGCAGGACAGGGCTTTTTATTCGAGCAGTTCTTC; cdr3_aa: CASRGAGQGFLFEQFF
j_call: TRBJ2-4; v_call: TRBV7-8; clone_size: .; d_call: .; cdr3_nt: TGTGCCAGCACGGCCGGCGGGGCCAAAAACATTCAGTACTTC; cdr3_aa: CASTAGGAKNIQYF
j_call: TRBJ2-4; v_call: TRBV7-8; clone_size: .; d_call: TRBD1; cdr3_nt: TGTGCCAGCAGCTTATTAGACAGGGGGCGAAACATTCAGTACTTC; cdr3_aa: CASSLLDRGRNIQYF
j_call: TRBJ2-1; v_call: TRBV7-2; clone_size: .; d_call: .; cdr3_nt: TGTGCCAGCAGCTCACAATGGGTCGCGGGTGCCAATGAGCAGTTCTTC; cdr3_aa: CASSSQWVAGANEQFF
j_call: TRBJ1-5; v_call: TRBV27; clone_size: .; d_call: .; cdr3_nt: TGTGCCAGTAGGGGTTTAAATCAGCCCCAGCATTTT; cdr3_aa: CASRGLNQPQHF
j_call: TRBJ2-1; v_call: TRBV4-1; clone_size: .; d_call: TRBD2; cdr3_nt: TGCGCCACAGGGACTATGGGTAGTCAGGATGAGCAGTTCTTC; cdr3_aa: CATGTMGSQDEQFF
j_call: TRBJ2-3; v_call: TRBV13; clone_size: few; d_call: TRBD2; cdr3_nt: TGTGCCAGCAGCTGGGGGACTAGCGGGAGTGATACGCAGTATTTT; cdr3_aa: CASSWGTSGSDTQYF
j_call: TRBJ2-3; v_call: TRBV7-8; clone_size: .; d_call: TRBD2; cdr3_nt: TGTGCCAGCATGTCGATAGCGGGAACAGATACGCAGTATTTT; cdr3_aa: CASMSIAGTDTQYF
j_call: TRBJ1-5; v_call: TRBV5-8; clone_size: once; d_call: TRBD1; cdr3_nt: TGTGCCAGCAGCGCGGACAGGGGGCGCGTCAATCAGCCCCAGCATTTT; cdr3_aa: CASSADRGRVNQPQHF
j_call: TRBJ1-2; v_call: TRBV20-1; clone_size: .; d_call: TRBD1; cdr3_nt: TGCAGTGCCATGACAGGGGGCGGCTACACCTTC; cdr3_aa: CSAMTGGGYTF
j_call: TRBJ2-1; v_call: TRBV7-9; clone_size: .; d_call: .; cdr3_nt: TGTGCCAGCAGCTTTCCTAGCGACCGGGATGAGCAGTTCTTC; cdr3_aa: CASSFPSDRDEQFF
j_call: TRBJ2-1; v_call: TRBV27; clone_size: .; d_call: .; cdr3_nt: TGTGCCAGCAGTTTCAGTATTTTTGGCAATGAGCAGTTCTTC; cdr3_aa: CASSFSIFGNEQFF
j_call: TRBJ1-5; v_call: TRBV27; clone_size: .; d_call: .; cdr3_nt: TGTGCCAGCAGTCCCGGGGGGCAGCCCCAGCATTTT; cdr3_aa: CASSPGGQPQHF
j_call: TRBJ2-7; v_call: TRBV6-5; clone_size: .; d_call: .; cdr3_nt: TGTGCCAGCAGTTCCCGGGACAATCCCTACGAGCAGTACTTC; cdr3_aa: CASSSRDNPYEQYF
j_call: TRBJ2-1; v_call: TRBV2; clone_size: .; d_call: TRBD2; cdr3_nt: TGTGCCAGCAGTGAGGGGCCTAGCGGTGAGCAGTTCTTC; cdr3_aa: CASSEGPSGEQFF
j_call: TRBJ1-1; v_call: TRBV29-1; clone_size: .; d_call: .; cdr3_nt: TGCAGCGCAGGACAGATGAACACTGAAGCTTTCTTT; cdr3_aa: CSAGQMNTEAFF
j_call: TRBJ1-1; v_call: TRBV5-1; clone_size: .; d_call: TRBD1; cdr3_nt: TGCGCCAGCAGCCAGGGGGATTTGAACACTGAAGCTTTCTTT; cdr3_aa: CASSQGDLNTEAFF
j_call: TRBJ1-2; v_call: TRBV7-9; clone_size: .; d_call: .; cdr3_nt: TGTGCCAGCAGCCTAACCGGGCCATTTGGAGGTGGCTACACCTTC; cdr3_aa: CASSLTGPFGGGYTF
j_call: TRBJ2-3; v_call: TRBV4-2; clone_size: .; d_call: .; cdr3_nt: TGTGCCAGCAGCCAAATCCCCGGGGATACGCAGTATTTT; cdr3_aa: CASSQIPGDTQYF
j_call: TRBJ1-3; v_call: TRBV30; clone_size: .; d_call: .; cdr3_nt: TGTGCCTGGAGTGTAGGGGCTGGTGGAAACACCATATATTTT; cdr3_aa: CAWSVGAGGNTIYF
j_call: TRBJ1-1; v_call: TRBV7-6; clone_size: .; d_call: .; cdr3_nt: TGTGCCAGCAGCCGAGGACAACGGACTGAAGCTTTCTTT; cdr3_aa: CASSRGQRTEAFF
j_call: TRBJ1-1; v_call: TRBV28; clone_size: .; d_call: TRBD1; cdr3_nt: TGTGCCAGCAGTTTATTAGGGACAGGGGTGGACACTGAAGCTTTCTTT; cdr3_aa: CASSLLGTGVDTEAFF
j_call: TRBJ2-1; v_call: TRBV11-2; clone_size: .; d_call: .; cdr3_nt: TGTGCCAGCAGCCGCACAGGAGCCTCCTACAATGAGCAGTTCTTC; cdr3_aa: CASSRTGASYNEQFF
j_call: TRBJ1-4; v_call: TRBV28; clone_size: .; d_call: TRBD1; cdr3_nt: TGTGCCACCTACCGGCGGACAGGGGATGAAAAACTGTTTTTT; cdr3_aa: CATYRRTGDEKLFF
j_call: TRBJ2-7; v_call: TRBV27; clone_size: .; d_call: .; cdr3_nt: TGTGCCAGCAGTTTCCGACACACCTACGAGCAGTACTTC; cdr3_aa: CASSFRHTYEQYF
j_call: TRBJ1-2; v_call: TRBV9; clone_size: few; d_call: .; cdr3_nt: TGTGCCAGCAGCGCCATGTATACGAGTAACTATGGCTACACCTTC; cdr3_aa: CASSAMYTSNYGYTF